The entry below gives a single T cell receptor beta chain sequence along with its context. Its antigen is unknown. The timepoints at which blood was sampled were baseline, cycle 4 day 1, and cycle 7 day 1. This sample was taken from a study of OX40 agonist ivuxolimab in advanced cancers. This table comes from immunoSEQ multiplex PCR, and its TCRdb copy is limited to in-frame clones, with some not included. This repertoire shows some 90,000 clones, 90% to 95% found once; its top ten account for 0.81%. Study outcomes and limitations: Averaged across samples, CD8+ T cells carried more expanded clones than CD4+ did.

In germline, CDR1 is ENHRY, CDR2 SYGVKD. J gave up 3 bases and V 3 bases, and 4 bases lay outside the gene matches. CDR3 length equals 15 residues. The sequencing used CD4+ or CD8+ T cells sorted from blood, collected in a trial of the OX40 agonist ivuxolimab. The chain uses TRBV10-3 and TRBJ2-5, with 10 bases aligning to TRBD2. This clonotype was obtained from an adult with an advanced solid tumor such as melanoma, head and neck, liver or kidney cancer. In DNA, the CDR3 is TGTGCCATCAGTGACGGGCTAGCGGGAGAAGAGACCCAGTACTTC. Protein: CAISDGLAGEETQYF.